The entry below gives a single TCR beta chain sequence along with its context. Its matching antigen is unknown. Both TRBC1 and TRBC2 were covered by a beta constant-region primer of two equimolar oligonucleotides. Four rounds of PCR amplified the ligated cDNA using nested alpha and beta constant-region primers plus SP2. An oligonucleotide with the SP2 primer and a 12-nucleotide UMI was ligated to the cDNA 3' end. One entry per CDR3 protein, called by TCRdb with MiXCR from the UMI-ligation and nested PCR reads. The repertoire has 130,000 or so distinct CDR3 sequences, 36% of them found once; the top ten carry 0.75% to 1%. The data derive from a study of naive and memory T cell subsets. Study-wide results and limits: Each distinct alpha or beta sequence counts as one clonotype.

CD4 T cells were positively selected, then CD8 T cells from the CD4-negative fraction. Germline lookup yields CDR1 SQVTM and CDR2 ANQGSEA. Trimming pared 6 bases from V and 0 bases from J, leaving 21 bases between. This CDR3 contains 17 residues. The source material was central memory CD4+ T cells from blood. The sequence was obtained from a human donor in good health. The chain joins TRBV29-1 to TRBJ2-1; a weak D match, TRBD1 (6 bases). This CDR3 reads CSVTGSKDGSSYNEQFF. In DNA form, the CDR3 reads TGCAGCGTCACAGGGAGTAAGGACGGTAGCTCCTACAATGAGCAGTTCTTC.